This section outlines one TCR beta chain sequence together with its context. Other DNA sequences of this sample code for an identical CDR3. The entry originates in a study of blood T cell repertoires in COVID-19. The V end lost 6 bases, the J end lost 0 bases, and 8 bases lay between the germline ends. Germline lookup yields CDR1 MDHEN and CDR2 SYDVKM. CDR3 size: 14 residues. The repertoire was sequenced with immunoSEQ multiplex PCR; TCRdb's copy has only in-frame clones and lacks some. The table has about 250,000 clones, about 87% seen once. V is TRBV28 and J is TRBJ2-2; weak D call: TRBD1 (6 bases). The TCR comes from a woman aged 45-65 years who had recovered from COVID-19. Sequenced sample: PBMCs or T cells enriched from blood (not recorded which). The CDR3 protein is CASRNRANTGELFF. In DNA, the CDR3 is TGTGCCAGCAGGAACAGGGCGAACACCGGGGAGCTGTTTTTT.